This T cell receptor beta chain is from a study of CD8+ T cells in alopecia areata. The study, taken as a whole, reports: Researchers report lesional scalp, most notably alopecia totalis/universalis, outstripped normal scalp in clonality.

V was clipped by 5 bases and J by 0 bases; unmatched bases: 7. CDR1 is PRHDT, CDR2 FYEKMQ, per germline (reference sequence). The CDR3 extends over 16 amino acids. Extraction of RNA preceded its reverse transcription into cDNA, which served as the sequencing template. Libraries were prepared by immunoSEQ multiplex PCR; TCRdb keeps only in-frame clonotypes and omits some of them. This table has fewer than 80,000 clones, approximately 60% appearing once. Points on this clone: Its cognate antigen is unknown.

Collected material from alopecia areata patients comprised lesional scalp punch biopsies and peripheral blood. This clonotype was sampled from a human donor with alopecia areata. The chain employs TRBV13 and TRBJ1-5; 7 bases line up with TRBD1. Sequenced here: CD8+ T cells sorted from blood, sampled at week 0. The CDR3 DNA follows: TGTGCCAGCAGCATCGGAGGGGGCCATAGCAATCAGCCCCAGCATTTT. Translating it yields CASSIGGGHSNQPQHF.